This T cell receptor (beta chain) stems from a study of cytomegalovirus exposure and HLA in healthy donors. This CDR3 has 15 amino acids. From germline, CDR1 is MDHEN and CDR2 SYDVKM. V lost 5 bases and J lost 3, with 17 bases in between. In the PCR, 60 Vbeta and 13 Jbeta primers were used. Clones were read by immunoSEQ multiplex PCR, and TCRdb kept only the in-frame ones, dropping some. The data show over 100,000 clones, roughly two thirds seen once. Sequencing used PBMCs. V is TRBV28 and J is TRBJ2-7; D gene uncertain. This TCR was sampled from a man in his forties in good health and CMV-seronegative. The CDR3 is CASSEEMLEFYEQYF. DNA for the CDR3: TGTGCCAGCAGTGAGGAGATGTTAGAATTCTACGAGCAGTACTTC.